Listed here are 4 T cell receptor beta chains from one sample, sequenced in a study of blood T cell repertoires in COVID-19. Method: immunoSEQ multiplex PCR; TCRdb's copy keeps in-frame clones and lacks some. The repertoire holds 350,000 to 400,000 clones, with nearly 90% as singletons. Sequencing was done on a sample of peripheral blood. The receptors here all came from a man younger than 35 with active or convalescent COVID-19.

The genes are TRBV14 and TRBJ1-6; D is perhaps TRBD1 (5 bases). V was shortened by 3 bases and J by 8 bases, with 8 bases between the two germline ends. This CDR3 is 13 amino acids long. Germline-derived CDR1 and CDR2 are SGHDN and FVKESK. CDR3 residues: CASSQGGDSPLHF. DNA for the CDR3: TGTGCCAGCAGCCAGGGGGGGGATTCACCCCTCCACTTT.

The chain has TRBV19 and TRBJ1-1; D is undetermined. Germline V CDR1 and CDR2: LNHDA, SQIVND (reference sequence). CDR3 length: 16 residues. Trimming stripped 1 base from V and 1 base from J, with 13 bases between. The CDR3 nucleotides read TGTGCCAGTAGTATAGCTCCCCGGCAGCGGAACACTGAAGCTTTCTTT. Translated: CASSIAPRQRNTEAFF.

This chain connects TRBV7-6 to TRBJ1-6; weak D call: TRBD1 (5 bases). V dropped 2 bases and J dropped 0 bases, with 14 bases sitting between them. The CDR3 loop spans 18 amino acids. The germline gives CDR1 SGHVS, CDR2 FNYEAQ. CDR3 sequence (DNA): TGTGCCAGCAGCTTAAACCCCCAGGGAAGCTCCTATAATTCACCCCTCCACTTT. Encoded protein: CASSLNPQGSSYNSPLHF.

This chain uses TRBV11-2 with TRBJ2-2; D call uncertain. Germline loops: CDR1 SGHAT, CDR2 FQNNGV. V was clipped by 1 base and J by 4 bases, with 13 bases between them. The CDR3 covers 16 residues. The CDR3 is CASSLGSRGATGELFF. The CDR3 coding sequence is TGTGCCAGCAGCTTAGGTAGCCGAGGAGCCACCGGGGAGCTGTTTTTT.